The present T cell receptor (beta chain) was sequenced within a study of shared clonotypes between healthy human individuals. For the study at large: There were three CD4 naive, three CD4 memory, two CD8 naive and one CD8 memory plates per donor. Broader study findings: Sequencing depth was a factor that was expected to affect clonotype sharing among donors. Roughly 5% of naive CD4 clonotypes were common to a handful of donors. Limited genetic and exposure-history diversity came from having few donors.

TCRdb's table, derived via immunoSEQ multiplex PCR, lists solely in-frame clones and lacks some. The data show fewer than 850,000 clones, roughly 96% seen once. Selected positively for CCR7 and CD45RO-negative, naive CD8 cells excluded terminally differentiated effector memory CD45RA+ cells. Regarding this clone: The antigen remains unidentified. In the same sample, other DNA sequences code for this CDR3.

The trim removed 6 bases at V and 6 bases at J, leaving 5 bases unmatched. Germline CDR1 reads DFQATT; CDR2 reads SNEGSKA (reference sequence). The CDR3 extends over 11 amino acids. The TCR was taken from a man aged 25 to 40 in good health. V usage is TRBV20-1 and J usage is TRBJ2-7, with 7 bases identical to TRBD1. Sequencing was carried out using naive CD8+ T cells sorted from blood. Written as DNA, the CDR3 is TGCAGTGCAAGGGACAGTTCCGAGCAGTACTTC. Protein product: CSARDSSEQYF.